This entry lists 8 T cell receptor beta chains sequenced from one sample in a study of glioma-infiltrating T cells after dendritic cell vaccination. TCRdb's copy holds only in-frame clones and misses some; the assay was immunoSEQ multiplex PCR. The sample lists some 70,000 clones; around 86% were seen once. The source was blood, collected before dendritic cell vaccination. The receptor set was obtained from a human donor with glioblastoma.

This clone occurred a few times. This chain links TRBV28 with TRBJ2-2, with D perhaps TRBD1 (5 bases). Germline V gene lookup returns CDR1 MDHEN and CDR2 SYDVKM. The CDR3 runs to 12 residues. V was trimmed by 7 bases and J by 5 bases, leaving 8 bases between them. CDR3 in amino acids: CASTTGTGELFF. The DNA for the CDR3 is TGTGCCAGCACTACAGGAACCGGGGAGCTGTTTTTT.

This chain connects TRBV5-1 to TRBJ1-5, with unresolved D. Germline V lookup: CDR1 SGHRS, CDR2 YFSETQ. Trimming pared 0 bases from V and 4 bases from J, leaving 8 bases between. This CDR3 spans 14 amino acids. In nucleotides, the CDR3 is TGCGCCAGCAGCTTGGACGCGATTAATCAGCCCCAGCATTTT. This translates into CASSLDAINQPQHF.

This clone was found a few times. The rearrangement links TRBV7-2 to TRBJ2-7; 11 positions match TRBD1. Germline V gene lookup returns CDR1 SGHTA and CDR2 FQGNSA. The CDR3 is 15 amino acids. V trimming: 1 base; J trimming: 2 bases; junction bases outside the gene matches: 1. The CDR3, as DNA: TGTGCCAGCAGCTTAGGGGGACAGGGGGCCTACGAGCAGTACTTC. This codes for CASSLGGQGAYEQYF.

CDR3 sequence: CASRNLAGTHYSPLHF. CDR3 in DNA: TGTGCCAGCCGCAATCTCGCCGGGACACACTATTCACCCCTCCACTTT. The chain combines TRBV6-6 with TRBJ1-6; a weak D match, TRBD1 (6 bases). This CDR3 is built from 16 residues. Germline lookup yields CDR1 MNHNY and CDR2 SVGAGI (reference sequence). The V end was cut by 8 bases, the J end by 8 bases, with 22 bases between.

This chain joins TRBV6-4 and TRBJ1-1, with D hard to call. The CDR3 runs 13 residues. V lost 5 bases, J lost 1 base, and 8 bases lay in between. Germline V lookup: CDR1 MRHNA, CDR2 SNTAGT. The CDR3 bases are TGTGCCAGCAGTAGACGGAGGAACACTGAAGCTTTCTTT. This sequence encodes CASSRRRNTEAFF.

V usage is TRBV10-3 and J usage is TRBJ2-7, with 7 positions matching TRBD2. CDR3 length: 15 amino acids. From germline, CDR1 is ENHRY and CDR2 SYGVKD. V trimming: 3 bases; J trimming: 2 bases; junction bases outside the gene matches: 7. The CDR3 DNA follows: TGTGCCATCAGTGACTTCAGCGGGGCGACCTACGAGCAGTACTTC. Protein sequence: CAISDFSGATYEQYF.

This chain joins TRBV2 and TRBJ1-5, with a weak D call TRBD1 (6 bases). Germline CDR1 and CDR2: SNHLY and FYNNEI. The V and J ends lost 6 bases and 6 bases respectively, with 9 bases between them. This CDR3 has 12 amino acids. This chain's CDR3 is CASSHRVQPQHF. The CDR3 DNA reads as TGTGCCAGCAGCCACAGGGTTCAGCCCCAGCATTTT.

The chain combines TRBV7-6 with TRBJ1-1; TRBD1 might be the D (6 bases). The CDR3 totals 13 residues. CDR1 and CDR2 (germline): SGHVS, FNYEAQ. V lost 2 bases and J lost 7, with 11 bases in between. CDR3 sequence reads: CASSLSTTGEAFF. The CDR3 nucleotides read TGTGCCAGCAGCTTATCAACGACAGGTGAAGCTTTCTTT.